This record covers a single T cell receptor (beta chain). What it recognizes is unknown. These data come from a study of graft-versus-host responses after intestinal transplantation. Whole-study context: Grafts were multivisceral, liver-intestinal, or isolated intestinal.

Only in-frame clones appear in the TCRdb table, and some are missing; sequencing was by immunoSEQ multiplex PCR. Here the sample spans about 88,000 clones, roughly 90% being singletons. The sequence came from a human donor who received an intestinal transplant. The starting material was unstimulated CD4+ T cells sorted from spleen or lymph node cells, obtained before intestinal transplant.

CDR3 loop: CASRQGGARAGTQYF. The CDR3 nucleotides are TGTGCCAGCAGGCAAGGGGGGGCGAGGGCCGGTACGCAGTATTTT. This chain joins TRBV7-9 and TRBJ2-3; a weak D match, TRBD2 (7 bases). Trimming took off 6 bases at V and 8 bases at J, with 21 bases between the two ends. The germline gives CDR1 SEHNR, CDR2 FQNEAQ (reference sequence). The CDR3 is 15 residues long.